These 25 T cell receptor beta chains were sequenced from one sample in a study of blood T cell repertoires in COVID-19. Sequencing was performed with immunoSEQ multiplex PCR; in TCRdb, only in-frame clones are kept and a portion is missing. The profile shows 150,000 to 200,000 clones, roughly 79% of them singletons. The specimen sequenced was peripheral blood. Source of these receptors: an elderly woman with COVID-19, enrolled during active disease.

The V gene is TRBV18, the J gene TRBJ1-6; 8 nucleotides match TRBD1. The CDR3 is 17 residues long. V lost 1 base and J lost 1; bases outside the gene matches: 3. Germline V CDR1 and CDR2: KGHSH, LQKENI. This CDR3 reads CASSPQGQVSYNSPLHF. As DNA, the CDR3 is TGTGCCAGCTCACCACAGGGACAGGTATCCTATAATTCACCCCTCCACTTT.

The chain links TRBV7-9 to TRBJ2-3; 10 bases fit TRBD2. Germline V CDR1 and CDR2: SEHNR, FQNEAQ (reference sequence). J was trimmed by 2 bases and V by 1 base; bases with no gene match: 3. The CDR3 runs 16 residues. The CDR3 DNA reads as TGTGCCAGCAGCTTAGGTACTAGCGGGGCCACAGATACGCAGTATTTT. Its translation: CASSLGTSGATDTQYF.

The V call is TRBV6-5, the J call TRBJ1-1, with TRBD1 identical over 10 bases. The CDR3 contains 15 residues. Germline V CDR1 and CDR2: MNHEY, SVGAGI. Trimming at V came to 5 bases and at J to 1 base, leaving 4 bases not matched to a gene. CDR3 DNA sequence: TGTGCCAGCAGTCTCGGACAGGGGGGGAACACTGAAGCTTTCTTT. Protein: CASSLGQGGNTEAFF.

In nucleotides, the CDR3 is TGTGCCAGCACGGCGGGAGTGGTGGAGACCCAGTACTTC. Its protein product is CASTAGVVETQYF. The chain links TRBV3-1 (or the pseudogene TRBV3-2) to TRBJ2-5; 7 nucleotides match TRBD2. This CDR3 has 13 amino acids. J gave up 5 bases and V 7 bases, and 7 bases lay outside the gene matches. The germline V gene encodes CDR1 LGHDT and CDR2 YNNKEL (reference sequence).

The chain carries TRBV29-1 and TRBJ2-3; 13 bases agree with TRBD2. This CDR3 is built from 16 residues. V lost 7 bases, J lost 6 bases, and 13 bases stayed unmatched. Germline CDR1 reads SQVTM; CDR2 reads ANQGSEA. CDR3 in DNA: TGCAGCGCCCGGAGGGCCGGGACTAGCGGGAAGGATACGCAGTATTTT. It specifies CSARRAGTSGKDTQYF.

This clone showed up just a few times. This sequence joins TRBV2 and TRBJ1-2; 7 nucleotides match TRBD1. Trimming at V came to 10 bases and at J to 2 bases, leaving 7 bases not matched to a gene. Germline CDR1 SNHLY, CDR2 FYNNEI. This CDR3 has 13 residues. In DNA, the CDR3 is TGTGCCATCGTACAGGGGCCAAACTATGGCTACACCTTC. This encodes CAIVQGPNYGYTF.

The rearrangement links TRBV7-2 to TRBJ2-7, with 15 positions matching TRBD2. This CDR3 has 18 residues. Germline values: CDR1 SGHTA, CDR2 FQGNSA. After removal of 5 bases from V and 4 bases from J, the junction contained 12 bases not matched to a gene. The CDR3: CASSPGLAGGPIVYEQYF. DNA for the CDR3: TGTGCCAGCAGCCCGGGACTAGCGGGAGGCCCTATAGTTTACGAGCAGTACTTC.

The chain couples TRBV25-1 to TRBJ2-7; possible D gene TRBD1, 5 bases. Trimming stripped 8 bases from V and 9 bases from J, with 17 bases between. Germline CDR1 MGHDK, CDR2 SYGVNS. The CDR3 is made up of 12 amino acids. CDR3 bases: TGTGCCAGCCTGGGGCAGATTGGTCCGCAGTACTTC. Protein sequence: CASLGQIGPQYF.

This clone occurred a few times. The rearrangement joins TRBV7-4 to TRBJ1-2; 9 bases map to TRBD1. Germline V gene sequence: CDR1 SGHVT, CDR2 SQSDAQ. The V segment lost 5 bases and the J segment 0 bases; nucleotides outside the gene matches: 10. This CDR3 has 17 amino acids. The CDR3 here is CASSAPGQGEANYGYTF. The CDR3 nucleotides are TGTGCCAGCAGCGCGCCGGGACAGGGAGAGGCTAACTATGGCTACACCTTC.

CDR3 sequence reads: CASSTTPNTEAFF. The CDR3 region has the DNA TGTGCCAGTAGTACGACACCAAACACTGAAGCTTTCTTT. The chain recombines TRBV19 with TRBJ1-1; no definite D call. Trimming removed 4 bases from V and 2 bases from J, with 8 bases in between. CDR1 is LNHDA, CDR2 SQIVND, per germline (reference sequence). The CDR3 sequence is 13 residues long.

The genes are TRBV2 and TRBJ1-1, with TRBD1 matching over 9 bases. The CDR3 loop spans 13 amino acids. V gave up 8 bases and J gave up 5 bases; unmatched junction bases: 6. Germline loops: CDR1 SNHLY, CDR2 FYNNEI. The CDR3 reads CASHWDRVTEAFF. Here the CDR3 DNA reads TGTGCCAGCCACTGGGACAGGGTAACTGAAGCTTTCTTT.

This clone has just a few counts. CDR3 in amino acids: CASSQIPFYEQYF. CDR3 in DNA: TGTGCCAGCAGCCAAATCCCGTTCTACGAGCAGTACTTC. The chain couples TRBV3-1 (or the pseudogene TRBV3-2) to TRBJ2-7, with D unclear. The CDR3 covers 13 residues. V gave up 2 bases and J gave up 3 bases, with 8 bases separating them. CDR1 is LGHDT and CDR2 is YNNKEL in the germline V gene (reference sequence).

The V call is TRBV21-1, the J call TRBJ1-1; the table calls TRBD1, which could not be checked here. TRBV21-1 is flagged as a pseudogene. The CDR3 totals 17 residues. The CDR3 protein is CASSKGSRGRRDTEAFF. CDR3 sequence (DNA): TGTGCCAGCAGCAAAGGGTCCAGGGGGCGCAGAGACACTGAAGCTTTCTTT.

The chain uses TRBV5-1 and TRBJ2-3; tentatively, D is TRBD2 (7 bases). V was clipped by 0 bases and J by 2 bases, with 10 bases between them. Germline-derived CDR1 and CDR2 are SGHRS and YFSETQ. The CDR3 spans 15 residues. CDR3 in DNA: TGCGCCAGCAGCTTGGCGGGGGGCTACACAGATACGCAGTATTTT. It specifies CASSLAGGYTDTQYF.

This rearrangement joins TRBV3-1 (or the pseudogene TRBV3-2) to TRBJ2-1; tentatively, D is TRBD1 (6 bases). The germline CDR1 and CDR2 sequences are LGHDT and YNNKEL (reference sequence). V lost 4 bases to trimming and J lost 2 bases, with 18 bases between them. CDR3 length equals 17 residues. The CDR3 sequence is CASSRSDRFRTYNEQFF. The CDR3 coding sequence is TGTGCCAGCAGCCGCTCTGACAGGTTTAGAACCTACAATGAGCAGTTCTTC.

The CDR3 nucleotides read TGTGCCAGCAGCATCACCGGGACAGTCGACGAGCCCCAGCATTTT. This codes for CASSITGTVDEPQHF. V and J are TRBV5-5 and TRBJ1-5; TRBD1 matches 7 bases. Germline V gene sequence: CDR1 SGHKS, CDR2 YYEKEE (reference sequence). V shed 4 bases, J shed 8 bases, and the junction held 12 bases outside the gene matches. The length of the CDR3 is 15 residues. The complete variable domain, with remaining parts taken from reference TRBV5-5 and TRBJ1-5, reads DAGVTQSPTHLIKTRGQQVTLRCSPISGHKSVSWYQQVLGQGPQFIFQYYEKEERGRGNFPDRFSARQFPNYSSELNVNALLLGDSALYLCASSITGTVDEPQHFGDGTRLSIL.

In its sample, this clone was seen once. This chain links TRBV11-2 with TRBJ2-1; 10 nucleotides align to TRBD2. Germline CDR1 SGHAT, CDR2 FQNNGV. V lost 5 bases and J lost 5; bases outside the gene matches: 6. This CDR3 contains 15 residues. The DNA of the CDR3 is TGTGCCAGCAGCCGTGGGCTAGCGGGGGACAATGAGCAGTTCTTC. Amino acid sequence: CASSRGLAGDNEQFF.

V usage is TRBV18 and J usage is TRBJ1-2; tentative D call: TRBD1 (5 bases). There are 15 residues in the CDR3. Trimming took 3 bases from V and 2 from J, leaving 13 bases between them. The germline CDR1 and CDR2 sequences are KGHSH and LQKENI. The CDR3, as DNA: TGTGCCAGCTCACCTCAGGGCACCTGGAACTATGGCTACACCTTC. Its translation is CASSPQGTWNYGYTF.

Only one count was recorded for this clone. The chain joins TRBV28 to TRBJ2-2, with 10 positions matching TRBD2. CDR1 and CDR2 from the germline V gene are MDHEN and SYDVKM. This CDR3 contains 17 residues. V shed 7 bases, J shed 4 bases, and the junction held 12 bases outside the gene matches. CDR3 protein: CASTITGLAGATGELFF. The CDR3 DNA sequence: TGTGCCAGCACTATCACGGGGCTAGCGGGAGCCACCGGGGAGCTGTTTTTT.

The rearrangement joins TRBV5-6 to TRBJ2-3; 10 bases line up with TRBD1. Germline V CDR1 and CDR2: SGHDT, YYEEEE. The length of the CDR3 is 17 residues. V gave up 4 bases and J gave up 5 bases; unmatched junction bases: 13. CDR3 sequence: CASSILTGTGALDTQYF. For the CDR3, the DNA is TGTGCCAGCAGCATACTAACCGGGACAGGGGCTTTAGATACGCAGTATTTT.

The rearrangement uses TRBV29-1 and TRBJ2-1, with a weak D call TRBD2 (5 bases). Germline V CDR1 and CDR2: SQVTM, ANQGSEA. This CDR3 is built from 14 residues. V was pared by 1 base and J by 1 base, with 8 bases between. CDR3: CSVEAGMSYNEQFF. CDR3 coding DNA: TGCAGCGTTGAAGCGGGGATGTCCTACAATGAGCAGTTCTTC.

The CDR3 is CASSYTTSSTDTQYF. The DNA of the CDR3 is TGTGCCAGCAGTTACACCACTAGCAGCACAGATACGCAGTATTTT. V is TRBV6-5 and J is TRBJ2-3; D is perhaps TRBD2 (6 bases). V lost 2 bases, J lost 0 bases, and 9 bases lay in between. The CDR3 totals 15 residues. CDR1 and CDR2 (germline): MNHEY, SVGAGI.

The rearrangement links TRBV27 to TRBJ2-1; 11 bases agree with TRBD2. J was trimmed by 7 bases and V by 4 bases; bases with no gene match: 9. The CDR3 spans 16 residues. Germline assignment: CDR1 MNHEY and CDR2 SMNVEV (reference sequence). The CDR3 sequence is CASSSLTSGTGNEQFF. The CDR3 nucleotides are TGTGCCAGCAGTTCCCTGACTAGCGGGACGGGTAATGAGCAGTTCTTC.

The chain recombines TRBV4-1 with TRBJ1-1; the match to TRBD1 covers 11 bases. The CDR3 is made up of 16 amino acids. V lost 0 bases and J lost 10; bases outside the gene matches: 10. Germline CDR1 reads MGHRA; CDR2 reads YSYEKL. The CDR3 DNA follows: TGCGCCAGCAGCCAAGATGGAGAGAAGGGACAGGGGGGAGCTTTCTTT. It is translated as CASSQDGEKGQGGAFF.

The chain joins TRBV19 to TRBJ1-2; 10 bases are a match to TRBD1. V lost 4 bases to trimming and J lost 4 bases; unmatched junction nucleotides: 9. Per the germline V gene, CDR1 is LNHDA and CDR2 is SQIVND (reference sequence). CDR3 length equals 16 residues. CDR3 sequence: CASSTRLTGGVYGYTF. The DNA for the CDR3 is TGTGCCAGTAGTACCAGACTGACAGGGGGCGTCTATGGCTACACCTTC.